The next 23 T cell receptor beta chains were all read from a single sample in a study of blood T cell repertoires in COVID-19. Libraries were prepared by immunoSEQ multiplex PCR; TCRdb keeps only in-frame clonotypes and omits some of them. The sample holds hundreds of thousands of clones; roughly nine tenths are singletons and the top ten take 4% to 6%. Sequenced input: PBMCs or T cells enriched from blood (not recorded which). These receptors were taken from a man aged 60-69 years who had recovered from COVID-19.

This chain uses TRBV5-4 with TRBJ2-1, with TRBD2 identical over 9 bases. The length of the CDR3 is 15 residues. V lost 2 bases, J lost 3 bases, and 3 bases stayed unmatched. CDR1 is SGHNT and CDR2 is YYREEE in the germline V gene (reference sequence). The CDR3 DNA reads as TGTGCCAGCAGCTTTCGGACTAGCGTCTACAATGAGCAGTTCTTC. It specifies CASSFRTSVYNEQFF.

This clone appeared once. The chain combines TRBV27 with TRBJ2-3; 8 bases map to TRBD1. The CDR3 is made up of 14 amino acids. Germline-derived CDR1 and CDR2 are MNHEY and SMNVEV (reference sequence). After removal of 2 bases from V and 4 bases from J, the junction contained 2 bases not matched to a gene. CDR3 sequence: CASSLQGASDTQYF. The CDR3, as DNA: TGTGCCAGCAGTTTACAGGGGGCCTCAGATACGCAGTATTTT.

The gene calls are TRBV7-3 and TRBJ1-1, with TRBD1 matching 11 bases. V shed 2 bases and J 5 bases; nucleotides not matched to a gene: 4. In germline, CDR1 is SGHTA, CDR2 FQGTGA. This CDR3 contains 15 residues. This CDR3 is CASSLGQGARTEAFF. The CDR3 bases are TGTGCCAGCAGCTTAGGACAGGGGGCAAGGACTGAAGCTTTCTTT.

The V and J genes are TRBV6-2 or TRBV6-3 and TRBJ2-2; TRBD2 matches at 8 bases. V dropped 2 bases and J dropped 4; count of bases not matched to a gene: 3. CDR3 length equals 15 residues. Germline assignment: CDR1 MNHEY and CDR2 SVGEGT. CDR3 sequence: CASSYPSGSTGELFF. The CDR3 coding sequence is TGTGCCAGCAGTTACCCAAGCGGGAGCACCGGGGAGCTGTTTTTT.

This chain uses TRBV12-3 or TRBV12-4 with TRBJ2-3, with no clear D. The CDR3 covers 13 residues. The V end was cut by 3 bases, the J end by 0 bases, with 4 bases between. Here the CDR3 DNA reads TGTGCCAGCAGTTTCTCTAGCACAGATACGCAGTATTTT. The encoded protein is CASSFSSTDTQYF.

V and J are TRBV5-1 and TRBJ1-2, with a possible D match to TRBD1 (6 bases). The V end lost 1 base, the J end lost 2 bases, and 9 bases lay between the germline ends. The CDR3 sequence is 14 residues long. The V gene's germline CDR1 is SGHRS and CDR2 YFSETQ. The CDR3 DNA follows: TGCGCCAGCAGCTTGCAGGGGACGAACTATGGCTACACCTTC. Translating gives CASSLQGTNYGYTF.

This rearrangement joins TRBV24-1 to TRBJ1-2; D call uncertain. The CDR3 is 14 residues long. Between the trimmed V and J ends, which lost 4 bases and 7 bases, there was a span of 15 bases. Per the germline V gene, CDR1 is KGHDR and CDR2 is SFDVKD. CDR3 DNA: TGTGCCACCAGTGACCCAATCTGGGGAGGTGGCTACACCTTC. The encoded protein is CATSDPIWGGGYTF.

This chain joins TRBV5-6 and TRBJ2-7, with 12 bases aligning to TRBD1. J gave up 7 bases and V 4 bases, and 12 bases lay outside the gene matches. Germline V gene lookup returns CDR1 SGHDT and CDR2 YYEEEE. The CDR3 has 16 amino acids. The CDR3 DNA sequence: TGTGCCAGCAGCGCGCTCGCGGGACAGGGGGCTTATGAGCAGTACTTC. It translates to CASSALAGQGAYEQYF.

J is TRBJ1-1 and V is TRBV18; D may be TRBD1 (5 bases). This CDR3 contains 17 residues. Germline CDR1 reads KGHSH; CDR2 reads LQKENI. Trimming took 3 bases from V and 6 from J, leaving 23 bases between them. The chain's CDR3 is CASSPSRVIMRDSEAFF. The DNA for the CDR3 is TGTGCCAGCTCACCGAGCCGTGTCATAATGCGGGACTCTGAAGCTTTCTTT.

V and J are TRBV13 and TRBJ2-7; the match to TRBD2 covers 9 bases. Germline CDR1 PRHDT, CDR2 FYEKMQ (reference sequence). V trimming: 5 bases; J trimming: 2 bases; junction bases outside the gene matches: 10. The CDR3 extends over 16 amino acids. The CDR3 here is CASSRQGLAKTYEQYF. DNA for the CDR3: TGTGCCAGCAGCAGACAAGGACTAGCGAAAACCTACGAGCAGTACTTC.

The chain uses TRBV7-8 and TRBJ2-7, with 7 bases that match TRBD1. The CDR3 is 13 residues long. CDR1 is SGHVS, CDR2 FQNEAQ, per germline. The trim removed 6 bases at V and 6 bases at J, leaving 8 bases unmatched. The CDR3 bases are TGTGCCAGCAGAGCTACAGGGGTTGGCGAGCAGTACTTC. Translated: CASRATGVGEQYF. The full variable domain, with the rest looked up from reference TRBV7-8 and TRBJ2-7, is GAGVSQSPRYKVAKRGQDVALRCDPISGHVSLFWYQQALGQGPEFLTYFQNEAQLDKSGLPSDRFFAERPEGSVSTLKIQRTQQEDSAVYLCASRATGVGEQYFGPGTRLTVT.

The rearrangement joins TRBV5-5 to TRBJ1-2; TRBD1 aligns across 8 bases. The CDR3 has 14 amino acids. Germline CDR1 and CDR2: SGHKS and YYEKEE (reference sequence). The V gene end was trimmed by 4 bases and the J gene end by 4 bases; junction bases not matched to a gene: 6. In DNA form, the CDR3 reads TGTGCCAGCAGCCCTATGACAGGGGCCTATGGCTACACCTTC. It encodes CASSPMTGAYGYTF. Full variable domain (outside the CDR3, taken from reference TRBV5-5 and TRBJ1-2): DAGVTQSPTHLIKTRGQQVTLRCSPISGHKSVSWYQQVLGQGPQFIFQYYEKEERGRGNFPDRFSARQFPNYSSELNVNALLLGDSALYLCASSPMTGAYGYTFGSGTRLTVV.

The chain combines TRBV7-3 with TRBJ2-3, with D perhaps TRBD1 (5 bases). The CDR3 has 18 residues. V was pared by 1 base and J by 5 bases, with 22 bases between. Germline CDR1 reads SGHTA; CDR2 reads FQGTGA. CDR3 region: CASSLKGWDKGRVDTQYF. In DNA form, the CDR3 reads TGTGCCAGCAGCTTAAAGGGGTGGGATAAGGGCAGGGTAGATACGCAGTATTTT.

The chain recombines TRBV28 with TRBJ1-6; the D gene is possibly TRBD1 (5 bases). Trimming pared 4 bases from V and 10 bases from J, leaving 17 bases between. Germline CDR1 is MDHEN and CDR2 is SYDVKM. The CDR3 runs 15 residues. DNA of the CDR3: TGTGCCAGCAGTTCCGGGGGTAGGGCGGGCTCACCCCTCCACTTT. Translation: CASSSGGRAGSPLHF.

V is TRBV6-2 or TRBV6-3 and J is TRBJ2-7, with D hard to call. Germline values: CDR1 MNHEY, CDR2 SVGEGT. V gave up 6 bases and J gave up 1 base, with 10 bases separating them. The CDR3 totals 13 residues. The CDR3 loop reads CASSPQESYEQYF. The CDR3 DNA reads TGTGCCAGCAGCCCGCAGGAATCCTACGAGCAGTACTTC.

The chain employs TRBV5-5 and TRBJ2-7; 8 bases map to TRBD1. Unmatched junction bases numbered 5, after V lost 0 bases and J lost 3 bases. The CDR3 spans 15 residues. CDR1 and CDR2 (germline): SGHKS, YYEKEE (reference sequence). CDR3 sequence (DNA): TGTGCCAGCAGCTTGGCCGGAGGACAGGGCTACGAGCAGTACTTC. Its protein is CASSLAGGQGYEQYF.

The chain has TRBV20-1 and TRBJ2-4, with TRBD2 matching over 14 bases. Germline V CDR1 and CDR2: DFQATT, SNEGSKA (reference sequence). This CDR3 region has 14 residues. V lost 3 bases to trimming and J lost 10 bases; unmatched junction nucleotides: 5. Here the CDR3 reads CSASLGTSGSIQYF. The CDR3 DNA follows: TGCAGTGCTAGTTTAGGGACTAGCGGGAGTATTCAGTACTTC.

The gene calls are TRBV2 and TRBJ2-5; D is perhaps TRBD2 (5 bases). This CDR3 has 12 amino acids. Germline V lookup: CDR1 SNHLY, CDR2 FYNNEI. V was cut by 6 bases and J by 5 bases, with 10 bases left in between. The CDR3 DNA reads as TGTGCCAGCAGCACAGCGGCGGAGACCCAGTACTTC. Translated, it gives CASSTAAETQYF.

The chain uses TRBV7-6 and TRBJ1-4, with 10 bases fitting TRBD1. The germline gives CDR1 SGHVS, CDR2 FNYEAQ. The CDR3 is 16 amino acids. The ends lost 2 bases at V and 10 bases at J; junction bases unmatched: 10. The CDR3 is CASSLSGTGDFAKLFF. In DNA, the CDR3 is TGTGCCAGCAGCTTATCCGGGACAGGGGATTTTGCAAAACTGTTTTTT.

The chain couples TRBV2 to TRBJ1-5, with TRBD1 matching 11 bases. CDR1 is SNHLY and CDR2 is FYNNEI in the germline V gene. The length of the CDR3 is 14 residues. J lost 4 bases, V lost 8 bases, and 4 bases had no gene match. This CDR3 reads CASLRDRGNQPQHF. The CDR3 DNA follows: TGTGCCAGCCTCCGGGACAGGGGGAATCAGCCCCAGCATTTT. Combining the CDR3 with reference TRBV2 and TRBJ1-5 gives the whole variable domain EPEVTQTPSHQVTQMGQEVILRCVPISNHLYFYWYRQILGQKVEFLVSFYNNEISEKSEIFDDQFSVERPDGSNFTLKIRSTKLEDSAMYFCASLRDRGNQPQHFGDGTRLSIL.

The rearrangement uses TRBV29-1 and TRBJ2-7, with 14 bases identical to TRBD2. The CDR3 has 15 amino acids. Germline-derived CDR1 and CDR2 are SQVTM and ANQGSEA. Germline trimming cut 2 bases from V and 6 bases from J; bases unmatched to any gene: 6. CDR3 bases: TGCAGCGTTGAACGGACTAGCGGGAGGACGAGCGAGCAGTACTTC. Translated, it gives CSVERTSGRTSEQYF.

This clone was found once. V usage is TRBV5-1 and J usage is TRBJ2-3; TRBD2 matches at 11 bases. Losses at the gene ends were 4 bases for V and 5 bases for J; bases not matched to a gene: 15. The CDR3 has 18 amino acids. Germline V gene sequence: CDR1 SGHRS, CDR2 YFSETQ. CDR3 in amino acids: CASSPFSGRADGKDTQYF. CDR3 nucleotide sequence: TGCGCCAGCAGCCCCTTTAGCGGGAGGGCCGATGGTAAAGATACGCAGTATTTT.

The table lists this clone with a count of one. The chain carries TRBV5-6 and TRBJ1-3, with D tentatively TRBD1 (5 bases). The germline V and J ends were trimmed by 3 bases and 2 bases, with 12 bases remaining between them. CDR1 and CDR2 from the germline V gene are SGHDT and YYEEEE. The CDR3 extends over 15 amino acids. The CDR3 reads CASSSQGRPGNTIYF. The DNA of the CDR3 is TGTGCCAGCAGCTCTCAGGGTAGGCCTGGAAACACCATATATTTT.